One T cell receptor beta chain is described in this entry. The antigen is unknown. Per the germline V gene, CDR1 is MDHEN and CDR2 is SYDVKM. V lost 5 bases and J lost 7; bases outside the gene matches: 5. This CDR3 comprises 13 residues. Quantitative 5'-RACE with molecular barcodes produced the TCR beta libraries. One entry per CDR3 protein results from TCRdb running MiXCR on the 5' RACE reads. The sample has some 63,000 distinct CDR3 sequences, under 7.5% seen once; the top ten hold roughly 5%. This entry is derived from a study of CD8 T cells in ankylosing spondylitis. Study findings and constraints: Clones linked to disease were reported to show significant enrichment in matched ankylosing spondylitis synovial fluid.

The sample comprised synovial fluid, either unsorted or a sorted T cell fraction (not recorded which). This chain connects TRBV28 to TRBJ2-1, with TRBD1 matching 7 bases. The sequence was obtained from a male donor with ankylosing spondylitis. CDR3 DNA: TGTGCCAGCAGTCGACAGGGTTGGAATGAGCAGTTCTTC. Amino acid sequence: CASSRQGWNEQFF.